These 9 T cell receptor beta chains were all obtained from the same sample, sequenced in a study of blood T cell repertoires in COVID-19 (TCRdb year 2020). The library was prepared using the immunoSEQ multiplex PCR assay. TCRdb re-hosts the immuneACCESS table, in-frame sequences only. Its copies lack some clones; in the studies checked, an unresolved V gene accounts for under half of them, and the cause for the rest is not known. This sample has 180,000 or so clones in its table, and 85% to 90% of those were observed once. The top ten clones comprise less than 0.7% of the sample. The sequenced material came from peripheral blood. The receptor set was obtained from a man aged 45 to 65 with acute or convalescent COVID-19.

This clone came up a few times. The gene calls are TRBV4-1 and TRBJ1-5; no clear D. V lost 4 bases, J lost 1 base, and 11 bases lay in between. CDR3 length: 15 residues. From germline, CDR1 is MGHRA and CDR2 YSYEKL. In DNA form, the CDR3 reads TGCGCCAGCAGCCTAAACGGGATAAGCAATCAGCCCCAGCATTTT. This codes for CASSLNGISNQPQHF.

The rearrangement uses TRBV6-5 and TRBJ2-1; 7 bases line up with TRBD2. Germline V gene sequence: CDR1 MNHEY, CDR2 SVGAGI. The CDR3 covers 15 residues. The V gene end was trimmed by 7 bases and the J gene end by 0 bases; junction bases not matched to a gene: 6. The CDR3 sequence is CASKRTSDSYNEQFF. The DNA of the CDR3 is TGTGCCAGCAAGCGCACTAGCGACTCCTACAATGAGCAGTTCTTC.

The chain has TRBV2 and TRBJ2-3; TRBD1 agrees at 10 bases. Germline lookup yields CDR1 SNHLY and CDR2 FYNNEI. Losses at the gene ends were 5 bases for V and 7 bases for J; bases not matched to a gene: 12. The CDR3 has 16 amino acids. CDR3 amino acids: CASSSQGQGRSNTQYF. The CDR3 bases are TGTGCCAGCAGTTCTCAGGGACAGGGGAGGTCGAATACGCAGTATTTT.

Here the CDR3 reads CASSLSYRGAGGYTF. CDR3 nucleotide sequence: TGTGCCAGCAGCTTAAGCTACAGGGGCGCGGGTGGCTACACCTTC. The chain combines TRBV7-3 with TRBJ1-2, with 7 bases identical to TRBD1. The CDR3 length is 15 residues. The ends lost 1 base at V and 7 bases at J; junction bases unmatched: 9. Germline V gene lookup returns CDR1 SGHTA and CDR2 FQGTGA.

The chain links TRBV14 to TRBJ2-3, with 11 nucleotides matching TRBD2. The CDR3 is 14 amino acids. CDR1 and CDR2 from the germline V gene are SGHDN and FVKESK. The V and J ends lost 4 bases and 5 bases, in that order; junction bases with no gene match: 2. This chain's CDR3 is CASSLGLAGDTQYF. The CDR3 nucleotides are TGTGCCAGCAGCCTTGGACTAGCGGGAGATACGCAGTATTTT.

The sample holds a few counts of this clone. This chain uses TRBV9 with TRBJ2-1; D might be TRBD2 (6 bases). The germline V gene has CDR1 SGDLS and CDR2 YYNGEE. The CDR3 contains 14 residues. The V end lost 3 bases, the J end lost 7 bases, and 14 bases lay between the germline ends. CDR3: CASSAPGVRNEQFF. The CDR3 DNA reads as TGTGCCAGCAGCGCGCCGGGAGTGCGGAATGAGCAGTTCTTC.

Concerning this clone itself: Compared with germline, one end of the junction differs, possibly owing to a read error. The V and J genes are TRBV20-1 and TRBJ2-7; no definite D call. Germline V lookup: CDR1 DFQATT, CDR2 SNEGSKA (reference sequence). The CDR3 has 11 amino acids. DNA of the CDR3: TGCAGTGCTAGTTCAGGCCACGAGCAGTGCTTC. Protein: CSASSGHEQCF.

The chain links TRBV2 to TRBJ2-1; 8 bases match TRBD2. This CDR3 is 14 amino acids long. V shed 3 bases and J 4 bases; nucleotides not matched to a gene: 2. The V gene's germline CDR1 is SNHLY and CDR2 FYNNEI. CDR3 sequence: CASSDSGGYNEQFF. The CDR3 DNA sequence: TGTGCCAGCAGTGACAGCGGGGGATACAATGAGCAGTTCTTC.

The chain links TRBV27 to TRBJ1-3; no clear D. Germline V lookup: CDR1 MNHEY, CDR2 SMNVEV (reference sequence). The CDR3 has 15 amino acids. V lost 6 bases and J 0 bases, leaving 12 bases between the germline ends. CDR3 protein: CASSRRSDSGNTIYF. CDR3 DNA: TGTGCCAGCAGCCGACGGAGCGACTCTGGAAACACCATATATTTT.